This entry features one T cell receptor (beta chain) sequence. Its specificity is unknown. A far larger clone is only one base removed, so a read error is likely. The same CDR3 can be traced to other DNA sequences in this sample. This specimen belongs to a study of shared clonotypes between healthy human individuals. Study-wide results and limits: The diversity represented, both genetic and in exposure history, was limited by few donors.

Germline CDR1 and CDR2: MDHEN and SYDVKM. The CDR3 has 14 residues. Every donor, a Caucasian adult, lived in Nashville, Tennessee. Every subset's genomic DNA went evenly onto several immunoSEQ plates. Template amounts of around 270 ng DNA, tens of thousands of T cell genomes, were employed in unsorted PBMC replicate PCRs. Profiling relied on immunoSEQ multiplex PCR, and the TCRdb table lists in-frame clones only, not all of them. The repertoire holds approximately 470,000 clones, with 81% as singletons. The TCR sequence derives from a woman in her thirties or forties in good health. Some clones in this sample may be carry-over from other donors' samples. Sample: PBMCs. The V call is TRBV28, the J call TRBJ1-4; perhaps TRBD1 as D (6 bases). This CDR3 reads CASSGGGLGEKLFF. In DNA form, the CDR3 reads TGTGCTAGCAGTGGAGGGGGGTTGGGGGAAAAACTGTTTTTT.